The 22 T cell receptor beta chains reported below all come from one sample, sequenced in a study of quantifying T cell responses using KT2 cells (dated 2017 in TCRdb). Study-wide context: RNA was DNase-treated and reverse transcribed with TCR alpha and beta constant-region primers, mostly using SuperScript III.

Preparation of the library involved UMI-ligation and nested PCR. TCRdb shows the sequencer as Illumina MiSeq. Using T4 RNA ligase 1, a single-stranded oligonucleotide bearing the Illumina SP2 sequence plus a UMI was ligated onto the 3' end of the cDNA. PCR1 consisted of around 4 cycles (98 degrees C 15 s, 69 degrees C 30 s, 72 degrees C 40 s), and for the beta primer an equimolar mix of RC1.1 and RC1.2 was used to cover TRBC1 and TRBC2. The raw public reads went through TCRdb reprocessing: fastp at Q25, MiXCR clone calling, in-frame beta chains kept. Entries that share a CDR3 protein sequence are merged under the most common genes and DNA. The sample contains 39,000 or so distinct CDR3 sequences, over 15% of them found a single time. Approximately 47% of the sample belongs to the ten largest clones. The specimen was PBMCs spiked with cells of the T cell clone KT2. These receptors came from a human donor.

A few counts support this clonotype. The CDR3 nucleotides read TGTGCCAGCAGTGAGGCAGGGGGTGGACCCTACGAGCAGTACTTC. Encoded protein: CASSEAGGGPYEQYF. The gene calls are TRBV2 and TRBJ2-7, with 7 positions matching TRBD1. The germline gives CDR1 SNHLY, CDR2 FYNNEI. This CDR3 is built from 15 residues. V lost 3 bases to trimming and J lost 2 bases; unmatched junction nucleotides: 7. The entire variable domain, with the rest obtained from reference TRBV2 and TRBJ2-7, is as follows: EPEVTQTPSHQVTQMGQEVILRCVPISNHLYFYWYRQILGQKVEFLVSFYNNEISEKSEIFDDQFSVERPDGSNFTLKIRSTKLEDSAMYFCASSEAGGGPYEQYFGPGTRLTVT.

V and J are TRBV5-1 and TRBJ2-7; 10 bases match TRBD1. The CDR3 runs 15 residues. CDR1 and CDR2 from the germline V gene are SGHRS and YFSETQ. V lost 3 bases to trimming and J lost 4 bases; unmatched junction nucleotides: 7. The CDR3 sequence: CASSSPGQGKYEQYF. CDR3 coding DNA: TGCGCCAGCAGCTCTCCGGGACAGGGGAAATACGAGCAGTACTTC.

CDR3 amino acids: CSARGISTSWDEQYF. For the CDR3, the DNA is TGCAGTGCTAGAGGTATTAGCACTTCGTGGGACGAGCAGTACTTC. The V call is TRBV20-1, the J call TRBJ2-7; D is ambiguous. CDR1 is DFQATT, CDR2 SNEGSKA, per germline (reference sequence). The CDR3 consists of 15 residues. The V end was cut by 1 base, the J end by 5 bases, with 18 bases between.

The V and J genes are TRBV4-2 and TRBJ2-3; 13 bases are a match to TRBD2. Germline trimming cut 4 bases from V and 1 base from J; bases unmatched to any gene: 8. Germline values: CDR1 LGHNA, CDR2 YNFKEQ. The CDR3 consists of 18 residues. CDR3 nucleotide sequence: TGTGCCAGCAGCCTAACTAGCGGGGGGGTCTCCGGCACAGATACGCAGTATTTT. Residues: CASSLTSGGVSGTDTQYF.

This chain connects TRBV29-1 to TRBJ1-1, with D unresolved. From germline, CDR1 is SQVTM and CDR2 ANQGSEA. V was pared by 5 bases and J by 4 bases, with 8 bases between. This CDR3 comprises 11 residues. The CDR3 DNA is TGCAGCGTTCGACGGAGCACTGAAGCTTTCTTT. The encoded protein is CSVRRSTEAFF.

The chain employs TRBV20-1 and TRBJ2-7; possibly TRBD1 for D (6 bases). Trimming left V 0 bases short and J 2 bases short, with 11 bases between. The length of the CDR3 is 14 residues. The germline CDR1 and CDR2 sequences are DFQATT and SNEGSKA (reference sequence). This CDR3 reads CSARDPGQPYEQYF. The CDR3 DNA reads as TGCAGTGCTAGAGATCCTGGACAGCCCTACGAGCAGTACTTC.

This chain joins TRBV12-5 and TRBJ2-7; D uncertain. CDR3 length: 14 amino acids. Trimming stripped 9 bases from V and 2 bases from J, with 17 bases between. The germline gives CDR1 LGHNT, CDR2 FRNRAP. CDR3 coding DNA: TGTGCTAGCCGTGATTGGCGTCATCCCTACGAGCAGTACTTC. This sequence encodes CASRDWRHPYEQYF.

The V call is TRBV14, the J call TRBJ1-1; perhaps TRBD1 as D (5 bases). V lost 2 bases and J 4 bases, leaving 8 bases between the germline ends. Germline CDR1 SGHDN, CDR2 FVKESK. The CDR3 runs to 13 residues. The DNA of the CDR3 is TGTGCCAGCAGCCAAAATCAGGGCACTGAAGCTTTCTTT. Translated: CASSQNQGTEAFF.

The rearrangement links TRBV7-9 to TRBJ2-7, with D perhaps being TRBD1 or TRBD2 (5 bases each). The V end lost 7 bases, the J end lost 2 bases, and 15 bases lay between the germline ends. The germline V gene has CDR1 SEHNR and CDR2 FQNEAQ (reference sequence). The CDR3 is 14 amino acids. CDR3 protein: CASTLGETPYEQYF. Written as DNA, the CDR3 is TGTGCCAGCACCCTGGGGGAGACTCCCTACGAGCAGTACTTC.

This clonotype has just a few counts. V and J are TRBV30 and TRBJ1-4; D unclear. Trimming pared 3 bases from V and 12 bases from J, leaving 17 bases between. The CDR3 loop spans 13 amino acids. Germline CDR1 reads GTSNPN; CDR2 reads SVGIG (reference sequence). This chain's CDR3 is CAWSSRVAYELFF. CDR3 DNA sequence: TGTGCCTGGAGCTCTAGAGTGGCGTATGAACTGTTTTTT.

This sequence joins TRBV12-3 or TRBV12-4 and TRBJ1-6; possible D gene TRBD1, 6 bases. The CDR3 length is 12 residues. V lost 6 bases, J lost 6 bases, and 6 bases lay in between. The CDR3 here is CASSRGNSPLHF. In DNA form, the CDR3 reads TGTGCCAGCAGCAGGGGTAATTCACCCCTCCACTTT.

This clonotype was seen a few times. The V gene is TRBV18, the J gene TRBJ2-7; D call uncertain. The CDR3 is made up of 16 amino acids. Trimming shortened V by 5 bases and J by 0 bases, and 17 bases separated the two germline ends. Per the germline V gene, CDR1 is KGHSH and CDR2 is LQKENI. This chain's CDR3 is CASSYTRHASSYEQYF. CDR3 coding DNA: TGTGCCAGCTCATATACCCGACATGCTAGCTCCTACGAGCAGTACTTC. Supplemented by reference TRBV18 and TRBJ2-7, the full variable domain reads NAGVMQNPRHLVRRRGQEARLRCSPMKGHSHVYWYRQLPEEGLKFMVYLQKENIIDESGMPKERFSAEFPKEGPSILRIQQVVRGDSAAYFCASSYTRHASSYEQYFGPGTRLTVT.

The J gene is TRBJ2-3, the V gene TRBV29-1; D not resolved. V was cut by 1 base and J by 2 bases, with 13 bases left in between. The CDR3 covers 15 residues. CDR1 and CDR2 (germline): SQVTM, ANQGSEA. The CDR3: CSVEVVGQNTDTQYF. CDR3 DNA: TGCAGCGTTGAAGTAGTAGGGCAGAACACAGATACGCAGTATTTT.

In its sample, this clonotype was seen a few times. The V gene is TRBV15, the J gene TRBJ2-7; TRBD1 agrees at 10 bases. Germline CDR1 reads LNHNV; CDR2 reads YYDKDF (reference sequence). V shed 5 bases, J shed 2 bases, and the junction held 6 bases outside the gene matches. The CDR3 is 15 residues long. The CDR3 sequence: CATSGGQGTTYEQYF. For the CDR3, the DNA is TGTGCCACCAGCGGGGGACAGGGGACTACCTACGAGCAGTACTTC.

This clonotype has only a few counts. The chain recombines TRBV3-1 with TRBJ1-2; maybe TRBD1 (5 bases). Germline assignment: CDR1 LGHDT and CDR2 YNNKEL (reference sequence). This CDR3 has 16 amino acids. Trimming cost V 4 bases and J 2 bases, with 17 bases left between them. The CDR3: CASSRGRMGPNYGYTF. The CDR3 nucleotides read TGTGCCAGCAGCCGGGGGAGAATGGGACCCAACTATGGCTACACCTTC.

This rearrangement joins TRBV30 to TRBJ2-3; perhaps TRBD1 as D (5 bases). V shed 1 base and J shed 3 bases, with 8 bases lying between them. The CDR3 is 13 residues long. The germline V gene has CDR1 GTSNPN and CDR2 SVGIG (reference sequence). The CDR3: CAWSAYRTDTQYF. CDR3 nucleotide sequence: TGTGCCTGGAGTGCATACAGGACAGATACGCAGTATTTT.

The sample holds a few counts of this clonotype. The gene calls are TRBV3-1 and TRBJ1-2; D gene ambiguous. V shed 4 bases and J shed 8 bases, with 20 bases lying between them. Looked up from germline, CDR1 is LGHDT and CDR2 is YNNKEL (reference sequence). This CDR3 contains 15 residues. This chain's CDR3 is CASSPTTARTRGYTF. CDR3 DNA: TGTGCCAGCAGCCCCACAACGGCACGTACTAGAGGCTACACCTTC.

The sample holds a few counts of this clonotype. CDR3 bases: TGCAGTGCTGAATCCTACAGGGAGATCTCCTACGAGCAGTACTTC. This gives the protein CSAESYREISYEQYF. The rearrangement links TRBV20-1 to TRBJ2-7, with TRBD1 as a possible D gene (6 bases). Trimming removed 5 bases at V and 0 bases at J, with 17 bases between. Germline CDR1 is DFQATT and CDR2 is SNEGSKA (reference sequence). The CDR3 extends over 15 amino acids.

This clonotype has a handful of counts. The chain carries TRBV11-2 and TRBJ2-1; 9 nucleotides match TRBD1. Germline CDR1 SGHAT, CDR2 FQNNGV. J was trimmed by 9 bases and V by 5 bases; bases with no gene match: 11. The length of the CDR3 is 15 residues. As DNA, the CDR3 is TGTGCCAGCAGCCCGAACGACAGGGGGATGTCTGAGCAGTTCTTC. Translated: CASSPNDRGMSEQFF. Combining the CDR3 with reference TRBV11-2 and TRBJ2-1 gives the whole variable domain EAGVAQSPRYKIIEKRQSVAFWCNPISGHATLYWYQQILGQGPKLLIQFQNNGVVDDSQLPKDRFSAERLKGVDSTLKIQPAKLEDSAVYLCASSPNDRGMSEQFFGPGTRLTVL.

CDR3 residues: CASSRYREGRETQYF. The DNA of the CDR3 is TGTGCCAGCAGCCGGTATCGGGAGGGCCGGGAGACCCAGTACTTC. The genes are TRBV7-2 and TRBJ2-5; 8 bases match TRBD2. This CDR3 has 15 residues. The germline V gene has CDR1 SGHTA and CDR2 FQGNSA. V dropped 5 bases and J dropped 5; count of bases not matched to a gene: 10.

This clonotype was counted only a few times. The CDR3 DNA reads as TGTGCCACCAGCAGATTCGGACAGACCTTAAACATTCAGTACTTC. It yields the protein CATSRFGQTLNIQYF. The chain employs TRBV15 and TRBJ2-4, with D possibly being TRBD1 (6 bases). The CDR3 loop spans 15 amino acids. The germline V and J ends were trimmed by 2 bases and 6 bases, with 14 bases remaining between them. In germline, CDR1 is LNHNV, CDR2 YYDKDF (reference sequence).

Many counts were recorded for this clonotype. The chain employs TRBV11-1 and TRBJ2-1; weak D call: TRBD2 (5 bases). Deletions cut 3 bases from V and 0 bases from J, with 9 bases between. Germline CDR1 and CDR2: SGHAT and FQDESV (reference sequence). CDR3 length: 15 amino acids. CDR3 coding DNA: TGTGCCAGCAGCTTCTCCGGGGTCTCCTACAATGAGCAGTTCTTC. This codes for CASSFSGVSYNEQFF. The full variable domain, in which reference TRBV11-1 and TRBJ2-1 provide the parts outside the CDR3, is EAEVAQSPRYKITEKSQAVAFWCDPISGHATLYWYRQILGQGPELLVQFQDESVVDDSQLPKDRFSAERLKGVDSTLKIQPAELGDSAMYLCASSFSGVSYNEQFFGPGTRLTVL.